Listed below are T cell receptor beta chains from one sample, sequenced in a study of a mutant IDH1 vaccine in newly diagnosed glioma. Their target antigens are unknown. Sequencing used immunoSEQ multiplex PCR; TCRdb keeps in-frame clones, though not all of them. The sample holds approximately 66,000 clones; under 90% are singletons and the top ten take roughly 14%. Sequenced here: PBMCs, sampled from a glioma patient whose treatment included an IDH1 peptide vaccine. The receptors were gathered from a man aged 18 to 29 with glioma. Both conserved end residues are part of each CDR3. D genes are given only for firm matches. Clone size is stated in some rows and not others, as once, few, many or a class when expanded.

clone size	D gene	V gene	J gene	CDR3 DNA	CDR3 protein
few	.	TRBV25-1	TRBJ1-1	TGTGCCAGCAGTGAAGTTGTCGGCACTGAAGCTTTCTTT	CASSEVVGTEAFF
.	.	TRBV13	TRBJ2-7	TGTGCCAGCAGCTTAGGCCACCACCGGGATAACTACGAGCAGTACTTC	CASSLGHHRDNYEQYF
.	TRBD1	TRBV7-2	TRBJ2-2	TGTGCCAGCAGCCCGGACAGGGAGAACACCGGGGAGCTGTTTTTT	CASSPDRENTGELFF
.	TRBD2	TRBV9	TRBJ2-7	TGTGCCAGCAGCGTAGGCTCTAGCGGGCCTACCTACGAGCAGTACTTC	CASSVGSSGPTYEQYF
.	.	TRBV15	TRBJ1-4	TGTGCCACCAGCAGAGCAGGGGCTGAAAAACTGTTTTTT	CATSRAGAEKLFF
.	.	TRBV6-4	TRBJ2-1	TGTGCCAGCAGTCGACAGGGACTTTCCTCCTACAATGAGCAGTTCTTC	CASSRQGLSSYNEQFF
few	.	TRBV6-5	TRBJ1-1	TGTGCCAGCAGTGACGGTGGGGTTCCCACCGAAGCTTTCTTT	CASSDGGVPTEAFF
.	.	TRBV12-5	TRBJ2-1	TGTGCTAGTGGTCCGACAACAGGGCGCCCCTACAATGAGCAGTTCTTC	CASGPTTGRPYNEQFF
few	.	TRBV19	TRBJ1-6	TGTGCCAGTAGCGCCAGGACAGAGACATCCTATAATTCACCCCTCCACTTT	CASSARTETSYNSPLHF
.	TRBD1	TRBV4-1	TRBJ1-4	TGCGCCAGCAGCCAAGAACAACAGGGGGCAACTAATGAAAAACTGTTTTTT	CASSQEQQGATNEKLFF
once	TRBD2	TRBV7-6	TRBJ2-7	TGTGCCAGCAGCTCCCTTCGGGGGGGCCTAGTGCAGTACTTC	CASSSLRGGLVQYF
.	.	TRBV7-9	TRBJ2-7	TGTGCCAGCAGCTTAGTGATGGCCGAGCAGTACTTC	CASSLVMAEQYF
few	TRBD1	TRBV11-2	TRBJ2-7	TGTGCCAGCAGCTTAGTGGGCAGGGGGCAGTACGAGCAGTACTTC	CASSLVGRGQYEQYF
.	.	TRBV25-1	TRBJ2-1	TGTGCCAGCAGTGAAGGAGCTAGAAGGGATGAGCAGTTCTTC	CASSEGARRDEQFF
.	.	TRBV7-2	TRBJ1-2	TGTGCCAGCAGCGAACTCAGGGTTAACTATGGCTACACCTTC	CASSELRVNYGYTF
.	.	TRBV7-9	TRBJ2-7	TGTGCCAGCAGCTTACCCGACCACCGGGCCGAACCCTACGAGCAGTACTTC	CASSLPDHRAEPYEQYF
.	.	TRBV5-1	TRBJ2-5	TGCGCCAGCAGCTCACCCGGGACACTTCAAGAGACCCAGTACTTC	CASSSPGTLQETQYF
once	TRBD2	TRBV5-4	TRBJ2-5	TGTGCCAGCAGCCCGCCGGGGGGGAGAGAGACCCAGTACTTC	CASSPPGGRETQYF
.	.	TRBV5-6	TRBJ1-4	TGTGCCAGCAGCTTGGGACGGGCAACTAATGAAAAACTGTTTTTT	CASSLGRATNEKLFF
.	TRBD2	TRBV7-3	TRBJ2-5	TGTGCCAGCAGCTTAATTGGCGGGGGGCAAGAGACCCAGTACTTC	CASSLIGGGQETQYF
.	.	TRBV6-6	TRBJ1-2	TGTGCCAGTCTCGGACCGAGTTATGGCTACACCTTC	CASLGPSYGYTF
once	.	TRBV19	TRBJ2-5	TGTGCCAGTAGTAGACTTGTGGGTCAATCTCAGGAGACCCAGTACTTC	CASSRLVGQSQETQYF
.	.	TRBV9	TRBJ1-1	TGTGCCAGCAGCGACTTCAGGGGTGTAGGAACTGAAGCTTTCTTT	CASSDFRGVGTEAFF
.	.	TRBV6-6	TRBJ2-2	TGTGCCAGCAGTTACTCGATTACCGGGGAGCTGTTTTTT	CASSYSITGELFF
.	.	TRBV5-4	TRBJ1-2	TGTGCCAGCAGGTGGATGACAAGTCCCTACGGCTACACCTTC	CASRWMTSPYGYTF
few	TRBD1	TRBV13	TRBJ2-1	TGTGCCAGCAGCTTACGTGGGACAGCTTTTTCCCGAGCCTACAATGAGCAGTTCTTC	CASSLRGTAFSRAYNEQFF
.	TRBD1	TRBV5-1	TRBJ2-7	TGCGCCAGCAGCTTTCGGACAGGGCATAGCTCCGAGCAGTACTTC	CASSFRTGHSSEQYF
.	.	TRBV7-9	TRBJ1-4	TGTGCCAGCAGCCTTCGGACAAATGAAAAACTGTTTTTT	CASSLRTNEKLFF
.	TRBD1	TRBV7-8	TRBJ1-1	TGTGCCAGCAGCGGACAGGGGGTTGTGGCTGAAGCTTTCTTT	CASSGQGVVAEAFF
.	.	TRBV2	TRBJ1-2	TGTGCCAGCAGTGACGTTACAGCCTATGGCTACACCTTC	CASSDVTAYGYTF
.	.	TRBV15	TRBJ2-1	TGTGCCACCAGCAGAGGAAGCACCTACAATGAGCAGTTCTTC	CATSRGSTYNEQFF
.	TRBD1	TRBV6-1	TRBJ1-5	TGTGCCAGCAGTTGGACAGGGACTAGCAATCAGCCCCAGCATTTT	CASSWTGTSNQPQHF
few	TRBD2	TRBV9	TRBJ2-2	TGTGCCAGCAGCGTAGCACTAGCGGGAGGCGTGGGCACCGGGGAGCTGTTTTTT	CASSVALAGGVGTGELFF
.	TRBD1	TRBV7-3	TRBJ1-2	TGTGCCAGCAGCTTAACAGGGGGCGGAGACTATGGCTACACCTTC	CASSLTGGGDYGYTF
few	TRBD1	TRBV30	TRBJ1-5	TGTGCCTTCACAGGGGATAGCAATCAGCCCCAGCATTTT	CAFTGDSNQPQHF
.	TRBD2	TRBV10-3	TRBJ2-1	TGTGCCACCCTGTCTACAACGGGAGGGGCCGGGCCCTACAATGAGCAGTTCTTC	CATLSTTGGAGPYNEQFF
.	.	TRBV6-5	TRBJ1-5	TGTGCCAGCAGTGCAGACGGTCAGCCCCAGCATTTT	CASSADGQPQHF
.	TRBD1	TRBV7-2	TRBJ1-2	TGTGCCAGCAGCCCCGGGCAGGGGGTAGGAAACTATGGCTACACCTTC	CASSPGQGVGNYGYTF
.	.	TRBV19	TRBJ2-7	TGTGCCAGTAGTCTTCTTCCGGCTGAGGGCTCCTACGAGCAGTACTTC	CASSLLPAEGSYEQYF
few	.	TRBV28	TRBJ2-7	TGTGCCAGCAGCCTTCCCGGGGCAGGCAAGATCTACGAGCAGTACTTC	CASSLPGAGKIYEQYF
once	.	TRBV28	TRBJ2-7	TGTGCCAGCAGTTTAGTCGGGGGGGGAGGCCGACAGGGTACACTCTACGGGCAGTACTTC	CASSLVGGGGRQGTLYGQYF
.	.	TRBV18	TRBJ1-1	TGTGCCAGCTCACCGGACATGAACACTGAAGCTTTCTTT	CASSPDMNTEAFF
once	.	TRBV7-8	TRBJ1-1	TGTGCCAGCAGCATAGAGGGGACGGTGAACACTGAAGCTTTCTTT	CASSIEGTVNTEAFF
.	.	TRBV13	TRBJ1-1	TGTGCCAGCAGCTTCCGAGCCCTTATGAACACTGAAGCTTTCTTT	CASSFRALMNTEAFF
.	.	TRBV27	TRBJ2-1	TGTGCCAGCAGTTTATCGAAATACAATGAGCAGTTCTTC	CASSLSKYNEQFF